The rows below give T cell receptor beta chains drawn from one sample of a study of blood T cells in healthy people across ages. TCRdb re-called the 5' RACE reads through MiXCR, storing one row per CDR3 protein. Of some 1.7 million distinct CDR3 sequences listed, roughly 27% are singletons. The sequencing sample was made of blood. The receptor source for this set is a woman under 40 in good health. The CDR3 runs from the conserved cysteine through the conserved F or W. The D gene is left open where the match is weak. Some rows have no size entry. The others give once, few or many, or a class for an expanded clone.

cdr3_aa	cdr3_nt	j_call	clone_size	d_call	v_call
CASRDSGDYEQYF	TGTGCCAGCAGAGATAGCGGGGACTACGAGCAGTACTTC	TRBJ2-7	-	TRBD2	TRBV7-9
CASSSPGQGSGASVLTF	TGTGCCAGCAGCTCACCGGGACAGGGCTCTGGGGCCAGCGTCCTGACTTTC	TRBJ2-6	-	TRBD1	TRBV7-2
CASTPGQGAPYEQYF	TGCGCCAGCACCCCCGGGCAGGGGGCGCCCTACGAGCAGTACTTC	TRBJ2-7	many	TRBD1	TRBV5-1
CDSSEAGGLWETQYF	TGTGACAGCAGTGAGGCAGGGGGTCTTTGGGAGACCCAGTACTTC	TRBJ2-5	-	TRBD1	TRBV25-1
CASSPEGGDYGYTF	TGTGCCAGCAGTCCCGAGGGGGGAGACTATGGCTACACCTTC	TRBJ1-2	few	-	TRBV6-5
CASLGSLVGEQFF	TGTGCCAGCCTCGGGTCCCTAGTAGGCGAGCAGTTCTTC	TRBJ2-1	-	-	TRBV2
CASSVLGDSYNSPLHF	TGTGCCAGCAGCGTATTGGGGGACTCCTATAATTCACCCCTCCACTTT	TRBJ1-6	-	-	TRBV9
CASSLDGDPYEQYF	TGTGCCAGCAGTTTAGACGGGGACCCCTACGAGCAGTACTTC	TRBJ2-7	many	-	TRBV11-2
CASSESKVGEQYF	TGCGCCAGCAGTGAGTCGAAGGTGGGCGAGCAGTACTTC	TRBJ2-7	many	-	TRBV10-1
CSARRDNRGGAFF	TGCAGTGCTAGGAGAGATAACCGTGGGGGAGCTTTCTTT	TRBJ1-1	few	-	TRBV20-1
CASSYSTVDQPQHF	TGTGCCAGCAGTTACTCGACCGTTGATCAGCCCCAGCATTTT	TRBJ1-5	few	-	TRBV6-6
CASSRAPGQTYEQYF	TGTGCCAGCAGTCGAGCTCCGGGACAGACCTACGAGCAGTACTTC	TRBJ2-7	many	TRBD1	TRBV28
CASSLGGGPPSSYNEQFF	TGTGCCAGCAGCTTAGGCGGGGGCCCCCCCAGCTCCTACAATGAGCAGTTCTTC	TRBJ2-1	-	-	TRBV7-9
CASSPPSYNEQFF	TGTGCCAGCAGCCCCCCATCCTACAATGAGCAGTTCTTC	TRBJ2-1	many	-	TRBV18
CASSPTGLRAKNIQYF	TGTGCCAGCAGTCCAACAGGGCTGAGAGCCAAAAACATTCAGTACTTC	TRBJ2-4	many	-	TRBV12-3/TRBV12-4
CASSSNEGAGELFF	TGTGCCAGCAGCTCGAACGAAGGGGCCGGGGAGCTGTTTTTT	TRBJ2-2	few	-	TRBV7-6
CASSCLKLPRWADTQYF	TGTGCCAGCAGCTGCCTTAAGCTACCCAGGTGGGCGGATACGCAGTATTTT	TRBJ2-3	few	-	TRBV7-3
CSARDSRNYGYTF	TGCAGTGCTAGAGATAGCCGGAACTATGGCTACACCTTC	TRBJ1-2	many	-	TRBV20-1